The TCR beta chain under discussion was sequenced for a study of T-cell reconstitution after alpha-beta-depleted transplantation in children. Study results and limitations: From surviving recipient T cells and thymic progenitors came the high day-60 TCRbeta diversity observed in some patients. About two months after transplant, alpha-beta T cells reportedly came from several hundred expanded graft clones. Newly generated T cells supplied most T-cell counts and diversity one year post-transplant.

Unique molecular identifiers were incorporated during preparation of the TCRbeta library. TCRdb re-derived calls from the PCR reads in MiXCR, one entry per CDR3 protein. The sample carries over 150,000 distinct CDR3 sequences, about 6.6% recorded once. Between the trimmed V and J ends, which lost 2 bases and 5 bases, there was a span of 16 bases. The CDR3 loop spans 15 amino acids. Germline V CDR1 and CDR2: SGHVS, FQNEAQ. In its sample, this clonotype was seen a few times. The antigen remains unidentified. Material: PBMCs, obtained before TCRalphabeta/CD19-depleted stem cell transplant. The receptor comes from a boy between 2 and 10 years old with acute lymphoblastic leukemia, due to receive a stem cell transplant. The chain is built from TRBV7-8 and TRBJ2-7, with D perhaps TRBD2 (6 bases). The CDR3 spells CASSLSGLTTHEQYF. The CDR3 DNA follows: TGTGCCAGCAGCTTAAGCGGGCTGACAACTCACGAGCAGTACTTC.